This TCR beta chain was captured in a study of beta chain features in type 1 diabetes. Study background: Patients looked much like healthy donors when it came to age, gender and cell yields. Regarding the study as a whole: Since sequencing was performed on cDNA, cells with high TCR expression could be over-represented. Type 1 diabetes patients showed a moderate but significant shortening of TCRB CDR3s in all four CD4+ subsets.

CDR3 length: 14 amino acids. Between the trimmed V and J ends, which lost 4 bases and 3 bases, there was a span of 11 bases. In germline, CDR1 is ENHRY, CDR2 SYGVKD. This clone has ten or more counts. As yet, its antigen is unknown. Reverse transcription of all isolated RNA meant that expressed TCRB transcripts were sequenced. The assay was immunoSEQ multiplex PCR, and TCRdb's table has in-frame clones only and misses some. The sample holds fewer than 200,000 clones, around 8.5% seen once. The source of this sequence is a man aged 18 to 35 in good health. Sequencing was done on a sample of central memory CD4+ T cells from blood. V is TRBV10-3 and J is TRBJ2-3; D is possibly TRBD2 (5 bases). The CDR3 spells CAISGTLGTDTQYF. The CDR3 DNA reads as TGTGCCATCAGTGGGACTCTGGGAACAGATACGCAGTATTTT.